This is a list of T cell receptor beta chains from one sample in a study of shared T cell receptors in the human thymus. Here immunoSEQ multiplex PCR was the method, and the copy in TCRdb shows in-frame clones only, minus some. The sample has about 660,000 clones; about 89% are singletons. These sequences were also reported in another study, on human thymus T cells.

Sequences were obtained from thymocytes. These receptors all stem from a boy younger than two with a congenital heart defect. The CDR3 runs from the conserved cysteine through the conserved F or W.

j_call v_call cdr3_aa
TRBJ1-1 TRBV10-1 CASSEFEGVNTEAFF
TRBJ2-3 TRBV28 CASSFIGRSGGGLPLRTDTQYF
TRBJ1-4 TRBV7-2 CASSSQGAGSEKLFF
TRBJ1-5 TRBV28 CASSLRTGYQPQHF
TRBJ1-1 TRBV7-9 CASSSWTGDIMNTEAFF
TRBJ2-7 TRBV15 CATSTIRTGYEQYF
TRBJ2-3 TRBV9 CASSSSGDRDTTDTQYF
TRBJ2-1 TRBV9 CASSVEETSGEQFF
TRBJ2-7 TRBV4-3 CASSPNATHRVNEQYF
TRBJ2-3 TRBV12-5 CASGLRGRSSTDTQYF
TRBJ2-7 TRBV6-7 CASSFRVSYEQYF
TRBJ1-2 TRBV4-1 CASSQTTGGLGYTF
TRBJ2-1 TRBV7-3 CASSLTDTDNEQFF
TRBJ2-7 TRBV5-1 CASSTQLAGGKYEQYF
TRBJ2-1 TRBV28 CAAGLSYNEQFF
TRBJ1-1 TRBV15 CATSGWAQGKNTEAFF
TRBJ1-1 TRBV2 CASSHDRGDSAFF
TRBJ2-3 TRBV30 CAWSVLNPASTDTQYF
TRBJ2-1 TRBV5-1 CASLKQGMDTNEQFF
TRBJ1-5 TRBV4-3 CASSQDSGQPQHF
TRBJ1-4 TRBV5-6 CASSQGPMRTTTNEKLFF
TRBJ2-2 TRBV11-2 CASSLEFGRGTGELFF